The 28 T cell receptor beta chains listed next were all sequenced from one sample in a study of blood T cell repertoires in COVID-19. Here immunoSEQ multiplex PCR was the method, and the copy in TCRdb shows in-frame clones only, minus some. The data hold about 300,000 clones, with roughly 86% observed a single time. The sample taken for sequencing was peripheral blood. These receptors originate from a woman aged 45 to 65 with acute or convalescent COVID-19.

V usage is TRBV3-1 (or the pseudogene TRBV3-2) and J usage is TRBJ1-6; D not certain. CDR3 length: 14 residues. Germline CDR1 reads LGHDT; CDR2 reads YNNKEL (reference sequence). The V end was cut by 6 bases, the J end by 10 bases, with 16 bases between. The CDR3 spells CASSHWRDRSPLHF. In DNA form, the CDR3 reads TGTGCCAGCAGTCACTGGAGAGATCGATCACCCCTCCACTTT.

The DNA of the CDR3 is TGTGCCAGCAGTGAAGCGGGAGGGCCGTGGGAGACCCAGTACTTC. It translates to CASSEAGGPWETQYF. The chain couples TRBV28 to TRBJ2-5; 10 nucleotides line up with TRBD2. Germline CDR1 MDHEN, CDR2 SYDVKM. The CDR3 length is 15 residues. J was trimmed by 5 bases and V by 5 bases; bases with no gene match: 8.

The chain joins TRBV7-8 to TRBJ1-3, with D possibly TRBD1 on 5 matching bases. Germline CDR1 and CDR2: SGHVS and FQNEAQ. V lost 3 bases and J lost 4, with 10 bases in between. The CDR3 contains 14 residues. The CDR3 DNA reads TGTGCCAGCAGCTTCGGTGGGGGGGGAAACACCATATATTTT. Translated, it gives CASSFGGGGNTIYF. The full variable domain, its missing parts supplied by reference TRBV7-8 and TRBJ1-3, is GAGVSQSPRYKVAKRGQDVALRCDPISGHVSLFWYQQALGQGPEFLTYFQNEAQLDKSGLPSDRFFAERPEGSVSTLKIQRTQQEDSAVYLCASSFGGGGNTIYFGEGSWLTVV.

The chain combines TRBV14 with TRBJ2-7; D is ambiguous. Germline CDR1 and CDR2: SGHDN and FVKESK. This CDR3 has 12 residues. Trimming removed 2 bases from V and 4 bases from J, with 6 bases in between. The CDR3 loop is CASSQYLYEQYF. DNA for the CDR3: TGTGCCAGCAGCCAATATTTATACGAGCAGTACTTC. Using reference TRBV14 and TRBJ2-7 for the parts outside the CDR3, the full variable domain is EAGVTQFPSHSVIEKGQTVTLRCDPISGHDNLYWYRRVMGKEIKFLLHFVKESKQDESGMPNNRFLAERTGGTYSTLKVQPAELEDSGVYFCASSQYLYEQYFGPGTRLTVT.

This chain connects TRBV19 to TRBJ2-2; TRBD2 matches 7 bases. V lost 7 bases, J lost 5 bases, and 4 bases stayed unmatched. Per germline, CDR1 LNHDA and CDR2 SQIVND (reference sequence). CDR3 length: 13 residues. DNA for the CDR3: TGTGCCAGTACCAGGCGGGGGACCGGGGAGCTGTTTTTT. Its protein is CASTRRGTGELFF.

This clone was seen just once. The chain has TRBV7-8 and TRBJ2-3; the match to TRBD2 covers 7 bases. V shed 4 bases, J shed 4 bases, and the junction held 8 bases outside the gene matches. The CDR3 is 15 amino acids. Germline CDR1 is SGHVS and CDR2 is FQNEAQ. CDR3 amino acids: CASSSLREYADTQYF. The CDR3 DNA reads TGTGCCAGCAGCTCCTTGCGGGAGTACGCAGATACGCAGTATTTT.

CDR3 in amino acids: CASSRRASGAYNEQFF. CDR3 DNA sequence: TGTGCCAGCTCACGGCGCGCTAGCGGGGCCTACAATGAGCAGTTCTTC. This chain uses TRBV18 with TRBJ2-1, with 9 bases matching TRBD2. CDR1 and CDR2 from the germline V gene are KGHSH and LQKENI. V gave up 4 bases and J gave up 2 bases; unmatched junction bases: 6. The CDR3 sequence is 16 residues long.

The rearrangement uses TRBV19 and TRBJ1-2, with D unresolved. Germline values: CDR1 LNHDA, CDR2 SQIVND (reference sequence). The CDR3 is 13 residues long. V was trimmed by 8 bases and J by 7 bases, leaving 17 bases between them. CDR3 residues: CASQRERAGGYTF. The CDR3 bases are TGTGCCAGTCAGAGGGAGCGTGCTGGTGGCTACACCTTC.

V is TRBV30 and J is TRBJ2-7; 8 bases are a match to TRBD1. V trimming: 3 bases; J trimming: 1 base; junction bases outside the gene matches: 5. The germline V gene encodes CDR1 GTSNPN and CDR2 SVGIG (reference sequence). The CDR3 totals 14 residues. This CDR3 reads CAWSDRGLSYEQYF. The CDR3 region has the DNA TGTGCCTGGAGCGACAGGGGACTTTCCTACGAGCAGTACTTC.

The sample holds a few counts of this clone. V gene TRBV28 combines with J gene TRBJ2-7; D gene ambiguous. The V end lost 5 bases, the J end lost 3 bases, and 11 bases lay between the germline ends. Germline V gives CDR1 MDHEN, CDR2 SYDVKM. The CDR3 has 13 amino acids. In DNA, the CDR3 is TGTGCCAGCAGTCTAGGAGTCCTCTACGAGCAGTACTTC. Encoded protein: CASSLGVLYEQYF.

V gene TRBV28 combines with J gene TRBJ2-1, with 11 bases that match TRBD2. The CDR3 spans 17 residues. Trimming at V came to 6 bases and at J to 0 bases, leaving 7 bases not matched to a gene. Germline values: CDR1 MDHEN, CDR2 SYDVKM. As DNA, the CDR3 is TGTGCCAGCAGCATCAATAGCGGGAGGGCCTCCTACAATGAGCAGTTCTTC. It is translated as CASSINSGRASYNEQFF.

This clone occurred once. The rearrangement links TRBV7-2 to TRBJ2-1; 7 bases match TRBD2. V trimming: 0 bases; J trimming: 3 bases; junction bases outside the gene matches: 5. The length of the CDR3 is 16 residues. Per the germline V gene, CDR1 is SGHTA and CDR2 is FQGNSA. CDR3 loop: CASSLAGGYNYNEQFF. CDR3 bases: TGTGCCAGCAGCTTAGCGGGAGGGTATAACTACAATGAGCAGTTCTTC.

V gene TRBV11-3 combines with J gene TRBJ2-1; 14 positions match TRBD2. Germline CDR1 is SGHNT and CDR2 is YENEEA. With V trimmed by 0 bases and J by 9 bases, 4 bases remained unmatched. This CDR3 contains 16 residues. CDR3 in amino acids: CASSLDGLAGGGEQFF. The CDR3 DNA reads as TGTGCCAGCAGCTTAGATGGACTAGCGGGAGGTGGTGAGCAGTTCTTC.

The chain recombines TRBV27 with TRBJ1-1, with 10 bases fitting TRBD1. CDR1 is MNHEY and CDR2 is SMNVEV in the germline V gene (reference sequence). The CDR3 runs to 15 residues. V was clipped by 4 bases and J by 5 bases; unmatched bases: 7. This CDR3 reads CASSSRQGARTEAFF. DNA for the CDR3: TGTGCCAGCAGTTCCCGACAGGGGGCGCGTACTGAAGCTTTCTTT.

The J gene is TRBJ1-3, the V gene TRBV7-9; no firm D call. The V gene's germline CDR1 is SEHNR and CDR2 FQNEAQ (reference sequence). The ends were cut back, 4 bases at V and 0 bases at J, with 19 bases in the middle. This CDR3 has 18 residues. The chain's CDR3 is CASSYSSERGNSGNTIYF. CDR3 DNA: TGTGCCAGCAGCTATAGCTCTGAAAGAGGGAACTCTGGAAACACCATATATTTT. The whole variable domain, remainder taken from reference TRBV7-9 and TRBJ1-3, is DTGVSQNPRHKITKRGQNVTFRCDPISEHNRLYWYRQTLGQGPEFLTYFQNEAQLEKSRLLSDRFSAERPKGSFSTLEIQRTEQGDSAMYLCASSYSSERGNSGNTIYFGEGSWLTVV.

As DNA, the CDR3 is TGTGCCACCAGCAGGGGGACTAGTTACGAGCAGTACTTC. Translation gives CATSRGTSYEQYF. The rearrangement joins TRBV15 to TRBJ2-7, with 8 bases lining up with TRBD2. The CDR3 has 13 amino acids. V lost 3 bases and J lost 4; bases outside the gene matches: 2. Germline lookup yields CDR1 LNHNV and CDR2 YYDKDF (reference sequence).

V usage is TRBV27 and J usage is TRBJ1-5; 7 nucleotides agree with TRBD1. V shed 7 bases and J 6 bases; nucleotides not matched to a gene: 15. The CDR3 has 16 amino acids. Germline-derived CDR1 and CDR2 are MNHEY and SMNVEV (reference sequence). The CDR3 region is CASTPGQSLFSQPQHF. CDR3 DNA sequence: TGTGCCAGCACCCCGGGACAGAGCTTATTCAGTCAGCCCCAGCATTTT.

The CDR3 loop reads CASSPQDTQGGYTF. CDR3 DNA sequence: TGCGCCAGCAGCCCGCAGGACACCCAGGGTGGCTACACCTTC. The V and J genes are TRBV5-1 and TRBJ1-2; possibly TRBD1 for D (5 bases). V was shortened by 4 bases and J by 7 bases, with 17 bases between the two germline ends. Germline-derived CDR1 and CDR2 are SGHRS and YFSETQ. The CDR3 covers 14 residues.

The V and J genes are TRBV6-5 and TRBJ2-7; D possibly corresponds to TRBD1 (6 bases). The CDR3 has 15 residues. CDR1 and CDR2 (germline): MNHEY, SVGAGI. Trimming cost V 6 bases and J 0 bases, with 15 bases left between them. This CDR3 reads CASSYDRSHSYEQYF. Written as DNA, the CDR3 is TGTGCCAGCAGCTACGACAGGTCCCACTCCTACGAGCAGTACTTC.

The V and J genes are TRBV30 and TRBJ2-7; 8 bases map to TRBD1. Unmatched junction bases numbered 9, after V lost 2 bases and J lost 6 bases. Germline V gives CDR1 GTSNPN, CDR2 SVGIG (reference sequence). The CDR3 covers 14 residues. CDR3 DNA sequence: TGTGCCTGGAGTAAATGGACAGGGACCCGCGAGCAGTACTTC. Protein sequence: CAWSKWTGTREQYF.

This clone turned up a few times. The chain joins TRBV12-3 or TRBV12-4 to TRBJ2-7; D is unclear. V was pared by 6 bases and J by 2 bases, with 11 bases between. This CDR3 is built from 13 residues. The CDR3 sequence: CASSSYRAYEQYF. The CDR3 bases are TGTGCCAGCAGCTCGTACCGAGCCTACGAGCAGTACTTC.

The rearrangement joins TRBV27 to TRBJ2-1; 9 positions agree with TRBD2. V lost 5 bases, J lost 8 bases, and 19 bases stayed unmatched. The CDR3 has 18 amino acids. Germline loops: CDR1 MNHEY, CDR2 SMNVEV (reference sequence). The CDR3 loop reads CASSLVAGASGKADEQFF. Here the CDR3 DNA reads TGTGCCAGCAGTCTAGTGGCCGGGGCTAGCGGGAAGGCGGATGAGCAGTTCTTC.

The chain recombines TRBV4-1 with TRBJ2-1; 10 positions match TRBD2. This CDR3 region has 15 residues. Trimming cost V 1 base and J 9 bases; bases outside gene matches: 6. Germline V gene lookup returns CDR1 MGHRA and CDR2 YSYEKL. The CDR3 loop is CASSQGLLAGFEQFF. The CDR3 DNA sequence: TGCGCCAGCAGCCAAGGCTTACTAGCGGGATTTGAGCAGTTCTTC.

CDR3 sequence: CASSAGSGRAYEQYF. The DNA for the CDR3 is TGCGCCAGCAGCGCAGGGAGCGGGAGGGCCTACGAGCAGTACTTC. The chain combines TRBV5-1 with TRBJ2-7, with 10 bases fitting TRBD2. This CDR3 spans 15 amino acids. Germline trimming cut 4 bases from V and 2 bases from J; bases unmatched to any gene: 6. Germline loops: CDR1 SGHRS, CDR2 YFSETQ.

The chain recombines TRBV4-3 with TRBJ1-2, with D tentatively TRBD1 (6 bases). Germline lookup yields CDR1 LGHNA and CDR2 YSLEER. V lost 2 bases, J lost 6 bases, and 10 bases lay in between. The length of the CDR3 is 13 residues. CDR3 loop: CASSQTGHNGYTF. The CDR3 DNA reads as TGCGCCAGCAGCCAAACAGGGCACAATGGCTACACCTTC.

The chain is built from TRBV7-2 and TRBJ2-1; tentative D call: TRBD1 (5 bases). Between the trimmed V and J ends, which lost 3 bases and 2 bases, there was a span of 14 bases. Germline CDR1 and CDR2: SGHTA and FQGNSA. CDR3 length: 16 amino acids. CDR3 sequence: CASSFWGSAPYNEQFF. The CDR3 nucleotides read TGTGCCAGCAGCTTTTGGGGCTCGGCGCCCTACAATGAGCAGTTCTTC. The full variable domain, in which reference TRBV7-2 and TRBJ2-1 provide the parts outside the CDR3, is GAGVSQSPSNKVTEKGKDVELRCDPISGHTALYWYRQSLGQGLEFLIYFQGNSAPDKSGLPSDRFSAERTGGSVSTLTIQRTQQEDSAVYLCASSFWGSAPYNEQFFGPGTRLTVL.

On this clone: This specimen includes other DNA sequences encoding the same CDR3. The chain links TRBV7-2 to TRBJ1-6; D ambiguous. This CDR3 has 11 amino acids. CDR1 and CDR2 from the germline V gene are SGHTA and FQGNSA. Trimming took 6 bases from V and 7 from J, leaving 4 bases between them. The CDR3 sequence: CASSQNSPLHF. The CDR3 DNA reads as TGTGCCAGCAGTCAGAATTCACCCCTCCACTTT.

The J gene is TRBJ1-5, the V gene TRBV2, with 9 bases lining up with TRBD1. The junction had 5 bases not matched to a gene; V was cut back by 4 bases and J by 4 bases. The CDR3 is 15 residues long. Germline V gene data show CDR1 as SNHLY and CDR2 as FYNNEI. The CDR3 here is CASSGGGTGNQPQHF. As DNA, the CDR3 is TGTGCCAGCAGTGGAGGGGGGACAGGGAATCAGCCCCAGCATTTT.